These T cell receptor beta chains were read from a single sample in a study of blood T cell repertoires in COVID-19. Repertoires were generated with immunoSEQ multiplex PCR, while TCRdb's copy carries only in-frame clones and drops some. The sample contains over 300,000 clones, around 86% of which appear only once. Sequenced sample: peripheral blood. These receptors were taken from a woman aged 45-65 years with acute or convalescent COVID-19. CDR3s include the opening cysteine and the closing phenylalanine or tryptophan.

TRBJ2-1 TRBV5-6 CASSLLRTGEQFF
TRBJ2-2 TRBV4-1 CASSQSQNTGELFF
TRBJ1-1 TRBV28 CASRNDRTVTEAFF
TRBJ2-2 TRBV10-2 CASSAWSGTTGELFF
TRBJ1-1 TRBV9 CASSMGQITEAFF
TRBJ2-1 TRBV10-1 CARSAAPRHNEQFF
TRBJ1-6 TRBV28 CASSLSSSPLHF
TRBJ1-2 TRBV28 CASSLTGTGYGYTF
TRBJ2-7 TRBV28 CASSSTAGQTLYEQYF
TRBJ2-7 TRBV27 CASATGGYEQYF
TRBJ2-5 TRBV7-2 CASSLSGRETQYF
TRBJ2-7 TRBV6-5 CASSYGGTGGEQYF
TRBJ2-7 TRBV29-1 CSVGLADLYEQYF
TRBJ1-3 TRBV9 CASSVGTGQAVSGNTIYF
TRBJ2-2 TRBV24-1 CATSDLGGTSGSSGELFF
TRBJ1-5 TRBV6-5 CASSWTGSQPQHF
TRBJ1-1 TRBV28 CASSTYTGTPRTEAFF
TRBJ1-5 TRBV7-2 CASRPTGNQPQHF
TRBJ1-6 TRBV11-3 CASSTTGDSPLHF
TRBJ2-1 TRBV24-1 CATSDASGRALNEQFF
TRBJ2-7 TRBV11-1 CASSTHPDEQYF
TRBJ2-7 TRBV19 CASSYRGSTTYEQYF
TRBJ1-1 TRBV7-3 CASSLGHSSTEAFF
TRBJ1-2 TRBV2 CASSEEQGIDGYTF
TRBJ2-5 TRBV7-2 CASSLQGRETQYF
TRBJ1-1 TRBV11-1 CASRSRQGNTEAFF
TRBJ2-2 TRBV5-4 CASSLGGTSHNTGELFF
TRBJ1-5 TRBV19 CASSKGADQPQHF
TRBJ2-7 TRBV6-6 CASSYRGTDTYEQYF
TRBJ1-2 TRBV7-8 CASSLAGGVYGYTF
TRBJ1-5 TRBV3-1/TRBV3-2 CASSPTRQPYSNQPQHF
TRBJ2-3 TRBV7-2 CASSLLGTSTDTQYF
TRBJ2-1 TRBV2 CASRISGTSGYNEQFF
TRBJ1-1 TRBV2 CASREAWGTEAFF
TRBJ2-5 TRBV5-5 CASSFGTRLQETQYF
TRBJ1-1 TRBV28 CASSLMGQVNTEAFF
TRBJ2-7 TRBV9 CASRGQGGHEQYF
TRBJ2-3 TRBV5-1 CASSIISGGRADTQYF
TRBJ1-2 TRBV19 CASSSTGSNYGYTF
TRBJ1-2 TRBV21-1 CASSKAAGGGGYTF
TRBJ1-1 TRBV6-5 CASRYSLMNTEAFF
TRBJ2-7 TRBV25-1 CASSEFSLAGNEQYF
TRBJ2-2 TRBV27 CASSLRGFTGELFF
TRBJ1-4 TRBV19 CASSIRLAREKLFF
TRBJ1-2 TRBV29-1 CSVERLGQAFYGYTF